Presented here are 13 T cell receptor beta chains from one specimen sequenced in a study of beta chain features in type 1 diabetes. These receptors have no identified antigens. Sequencing targeted expressed TCRB transcripts, as all isolated RNA had been reverse transcribed. Using immunoSEQ multiplex PCR, the repertoire was profiled, and TCRdb retains in-frame clones only, with some absent. The sample includes under 350,000 clones, around 25% of them seen just once. General study results and limits: Patients with Type 1 diabetes showed moderately but significantly shorter TCRB CDR3s in all four CD4+ subsets.

The sample was naive CD4+ T cells from blood. These receptors originate from a woman in her twenties or thirties with type 1 diabetes.

The chain carries TRBV30 and TRBJ2-1; perhaps TRBD2 as D (5 bases). The CDR3 has 15 residues. V was clipped by 1 base and J by 7 bases, with 17 bases between them. The germline gives CDR1 GTSNPN, CDR2 SVGIG (reference sequence). The CDR3, as DNA: TGTGCCTGGAGTGAAACCTCTAGCCGAATTAATGAGCAGTTCTTC. It encodes CAWSETSSRINEQFF.

This sequence joins TRBV2 and TRBJ1-1; 8 positions match TRBD1. Trimming cost V 5 bases and J 0 bases; bases outside gene matches: 5. The CDR3 consists of 15 residues. The V gene's germline CDR1 is SNHLY and CDR2 FYNNEI. CDR3 sequence (DNA): TGTGCCAGCAGTCAGAGACAGGGGCTGAACACTGAAGCTTTCTTT. Encoded protein: CASSQRQGLNTEAFF. Variable domain in full (rest from reference TRBV2 and TRBJ1-1): EPEVTQTPSHQVTQMGQEVILRCVPISNHLYFYWYRQILGQKVEFLVSFYNNEISEKSEIFDDQFSVERPDGSNFTLKIRSTKLEDSAMYFCASSQRQGLNTEAFFGQGTRLTVV.

This clone was observed a few times. The V call is TRBV29-1, the J call TRBJ2-1, with 10 bases that match TRBD1. Germline V gene data show CDR1 as SQVTM and CDR2 as ANQGSEA. The J segment lost 7 bases and the V segment lost 7 bases, leaving 10 bases of the junction unmatched. The CDR3 loop spans 14 amino acids. CDR3 loop: CSGQRDRGWNEQFF. The CDR3 bases are TGCAGCGGACAACGGGACAGGGGATGGAATGAGCAGTTCTTC.

This chain joins TRBV5-4 and TRBJ2-7; D is perhaps TRBD2 (5 bases). V was clipped by 4 bases and J by 5 bases, with 13 bases between them. The CDR3 length is 13 residues. Germline CDR1 SGHNT, CDR2 YYREEE (reference sequence). The CDR3 nucleotides are TGTGCCAGCAGCCCGAAGGACTGGGACGAGCAGTACTTC. Its protein product is CASSPKDWDEQYF.

This chain connects TRBV5-1 to TRBJ2-5; TRBD1 agrees at 7 bases. CDR3 length equals 16 residues. Trimming took 0 bases from V and 0 from J; bases not matched to a gene: 5. CDR1 and CDR2 (germline): SGHRS, YFSETQ. CDR3 nucleotide sequence: TGCGCCAGCAGCTTGGTGGGACAGTATAACCAAGAGACCCAGTACTTC. Residues: CASSLVGQYNQETQYF.

The chain recombines TRBV16 with TRBJ2-7, with 7 bases fitting TRBD2. There are 15 residues in the CDR3. Looked up from germline, CDR1 is KGHSY and CDR2 is FQNENV. V was pared by 0 bases and J by 5 bases, with 7 bases of the junction left unmatched. CDR3 nucleotides: TGTGCCAGCAGCCAATCTGGGAGGGGTATCGACGAGCAGTACTTC. This encodes CASSQSGRGIDEQYF. Full variable domain (outside the CDR3, taken from reference TRBV16 and TRBJ2-7): GEEVAQTPKHLVRGEGQKAKLYCAPIKGHSYVFWYQQVLKNEFKFLISFQNENVFDETGMPKERFSAKCLPNSPCSLEIQATKLEDSAVYFCASSQSGRGIDEQYFGPGTRLTVT.

A few counts support this clone. The chain employs TRBV4-1 and TRBJ2-1, with 9 positions matching TRBD1. Looked up from germline, CDR1 is MGHRA and CDR2 is YSYEKL. The length of the CDR3 is 15 residues. The V gene end was trimmed by 9 bases and the J gene end by 14 bases; junction bases not matched to a gene: 20. The CDR3 sequence is CASMHVWGQGRGEFF. The CDR3 DNA sequence: TGCGCCAGTATGCATGTATGGGGACAGGGAAGAGGAGAGTTCTTC.

This clone appeared a few times. This chain links TRBV15 with TRBJ2-5, with D possibly TRBD1 on 5 matching bases. V lost 4 bases and J 4 bases, leaving 19 bases between the germline ends. The CDR3 is made up of 16 amino acids. Germline lookup yields CDR1 LNHNV and CDR2 YYDKDF (reference sequence). The CDR3 sequence: CATSKEKAAGLETQYF. CDR3 nucleotide sequence: TGTGCCACCAGCAAAGAAAAGGCGGCAGGGCTAGAGACCCAGTACTTC.

This clone was detected only a few times. The chain employs TRBV19 and TRBJ1-1; D remains unclear. The CDR3 extends over 13 amino acids. V was pared by 2 bases and J by 1 base, with 5 bases between. Germline V gives CDR1 LNHDA, CDR2 SQIVND (reference sequence). CDR3 region: CASSIRRNTEAFF. The CDR3 DNA reads TGTGCCAGTAGTATACGCAGGAACACTGAAGCTTTCTTT.

CDR3 sequence reads: CASSQGQNTGELFF. CDR3 sequence (DNA): TGTGCCAGCAGCCAGGGACAGAACACCGGGGAGCTGTTTTTT. The chain has TRBV7-9 and TRBJ2-2; a possible D gene is TRBD1 (6 bases). Germline lookup yields CDR1 SEHNR and CDR2 FQNEAQ (reference sequence). V gave up 5 bases and J gave up 1 base, with 8 bases separating them. This CDR3 is 14 amino acids long.

In this sample, this clone turned up a few times. V and J are TRBV29-1 and TRBJ2-7, with D perhaps matching TRBD1 (5 bases). The CDR3 is made up of 13 amino acids. V was cut by 2 bases and J by 1 base, with 9 bases left in between. Germline CDR1 SQVTM, CDR2 ANQGSEA. CDR3 coding DNA: TGCAGCGTTGAACAAGGGGCATCCTACGAGCAGTACTTC. Its translation is CSVEQGASYEQYF.

This chain connects TRBV5-1 to TRBJ2-5; TRBD2 might be the D (6 bases). The CDR3 has 14 residues. Germline CDR1 is SGHRS and CDR2 is YFSETQ. Trimming took off 4 bases at V and 6 bases at J, with 16 bases between the two ends. The CDR3 region is CASSGSPSDQTQYF. In DNA form, the CDR3 reads TGCGCCAGCAGCGGCTCTCCTAGCGATCAGACCCAGTACTTC.

The V call is TRBV12-5, the J call TRBJ1-1; D gene unclear. The V gene lost 7 bases and the J gene lost 10 bases, with 4 bases spanning the gap. Germline V gene sequence: CDR1 LGHNT, CDR2 FRNRAP. The length of the CDR3 is 8 residues. The chain's CDR3 is CASAVAFF. The CDR3 bases are TGTGCTAGTGCCGTAGCTTTCTTT.